This entry lists 8 T cell receptor beta chains sequenced from one sample in a study of T cell responses to AZD1222 COVID-19 vaccine. The repertoire was sequenced with immunoSEQ multiplex PCR; TCRdb's copy has only in-frame clones and lacks some. The repertoire has roughly 150,000 clones, approximately 90% of them found once; the top ten carry 2.5% to 3.5%. The sample was peripheral blood, taken 28 days after the second AZD1222 dose. These TCRs come from an adult who received the AZD1222 COVID-19 vaccine.

The gene calls are TRBV25-1 and TRBJ1-6; D unclear. The CDR3 is 15 residues long. Germline V lookup: CDR1 MGHDK, CDR2 SYGVNS. V was shortened by 1 base and J by 8 bases, with 12 bases between the two germline ends. The CDR3 DNA is TGTGCCAGCAGTGAATTACAAATAGGAGATTCACCCCTCCACTTT. Translating gives CASSELQIGDSPLHF.

This chain links TRBV5-4 with TRBJ1-6; D gene ambiguous. The CDR3 loop spans 16 amino acids. CDR1 is SGHNT, CDR2 YYREEE, per germline (reference sequence). V shed 2 bases and J shed 8 bases, with 17 bases lying between them. The CDR3 bases are TGTGCCAGCAGCTTTGACGGTTCCCCTTACGATTCACCCCTCCACTTT. This gives the protein CASSFDGSPYDSPLHF.

The chain employs TRBV7-2 and TRBJ2-3; 9 positions match TRBD2. The CDR3 loop spans 16 amino acids. CDR1 and CDR2 (germline): SGHTA, FQGNSA. Trimming took 1 base from V and 4 from J; bases not matched to a gene: 6. The CDR3 protein is CASSLVGTSSSDTQYF. The CDR3 coding sequence is TGTGCCAGCAGCTTAGTGGGGACTAGCTCCTCAGATACGCAGTATTTT.

The chain uses TRBV6-5 and TRBJ2-2, with D unresolved. CDR3 length: 12 amino acids. CDR1 and CDR2 from the germline V gene are MNHEY and SVGAGI. V was shortened by 6 bases and J by 5 bases, with 7 bases between the two germline ends. CDR3 nucleotide sequence: TGTGCCAGCAGCCGACGTACCGGGGAGCTGTTTTTT. Its protein is CASSRRTGELFF.

This clone is a singleton in its sample. The rearrangement links TRBV6-5 to TRBJ1-2; D is undetermined. Germline V gives CDR1 MNHEY, CDR2 SVGAGI. CDR3 length equals 13 residues. Between the trimmed V and J ends, which lost 2 bases and 4 bases, there was a span of 8 bases. The CDR3 DNA is TGTGCCAGCAGTTACGAGGGAGCCTATGGCTACACCTTC. Translated: CASSYEGAYGYTF.

This sequence joins TRBV3-1 (or the pseudogene TRBV3-2) and TRBJ1-1; D gene unclear. The CDR3 extends over 13 amino acids. Germline-derived CDR1 and CDR2 are LGHDT and YNNKEL (reference sequence). Trimming took off 5 bases at V and 7 bases at J, with 14 bases between the two ends. The CDR3 reads CASSFQDPDEAFF. Here the CDR3 DNA reads TGTGCCAGCAGCTTCCAGGATCCTGATGAAGCTTTCTTT.

The chain joins TRBV30 to TRBJ1-1, with D perhaps matching TRBD1 (5 bases). Between the trimmed V and J ends, which lost 5 bases and 3 bases, there was a span of 13 bases. The CDR3 is 13 residues long. Germline V gene lookup returns CDR1 GTSNPN and CDR2 SVGIG (reference sequence). The CDR3 sequence is CAWQPGPHTEAFF. CDR3 nucleotides: TGTGCCTGGCAGCCGGGGCCGCACACTGAAGCTTTCTTT.

This chain uses TRBV5-4 with TRBJ1-3; 8 bases are shared with TRBD1. With V trimmed by 2 bases and J by 0 bases, 4 bases remained unmatched. Germline CDR1 reads SGHNT; CDR2 reads YYREEE (reference sequence). The CDR3 totals 16 residues. The CDR3 DNA follows: TGTGCCAGCAGCTTCAGGACAGGGTCCTCTGGAAACACCATATATTTT. Translating gives CASSFRTGSSGNTIYF. Using reference TRBV5-4 and TRBJ1-3 for the parts outside the CDR3, the full variable domain is ETGVTQSPTHLIKTRGQQVTLRCSSQSGHNTVSWYQQALGQGPQFIFQYYREEENGRGNFPPRFSGLQFPNYSSELNVNALELDDSALYLCASSFRTGSSGNTIYFGEGSWLTVV.